This T cell receptor beta chain was identified in a study of T-cell memory formation after mild COVID-19. V was cut by 5 bases and J by 0 bases, with 12 bases left in between. CDR3 size: 15 residues. From the 5' RACE reads, TCRdb called clonotypes with MiXCR, one entry per CDR3 protein. The sample has roughly 380,000 distinct CDR3 sequences, around 28% seen once. This clonotype was obtained from an adult woman who had mild COVID-19 (a few samples of this study predate the infection). Cell type and time point are not known. This chain links TRBV12-3 or TRBV12-4 with TRBJ2-3; D is unclear. The material sequenced was PBMCs or a T cell subset sorted from them (not recorded which). The CDR3 DNA sequence: TGTGCCAGCAGTCTTGTCAGCACTAGCACAGATACGCAGTATTTT. Protein sequence: CASSLVSTSTDTQYF.